This T cell receptor (beta chain) was found in a study of shared clonotypes between healthy human individuals. Method: immunoSEQ multiplex PCR; TCRdb's copy keeps in-frame clones and lacks some. The sample has some 2,100,000 clones; approximately 96% are singletons. The germline CDR1 and CDR2 sequences are MDHEN and SYDVKM. CDR3 size: 17 residues. With V trimmed by 5 bases and J by 7 bases, 20 bases remained unmatched. The chain recombines TRBV28 with TRBJ2-7, with 7 bases lining up with TRBD2. This clonotype originated in a man younger than 35 in good health. The specimen sequenced was naive CD4+ T cells sorted from blood. The sample's subset: CD45RA+ positively selected. As DNA, the CDR3 is TGTGCCAGCAGTCCCGGCCCAAGGGACTACCTCGGACGGGAGCAGTACTTC. This sequence encodes CASSPGPRDYLGREQYF.